This T cell receptor (beta chain) is from a study of blood T cell repertoires in COVID-19. Study background: The cDNA or gDNA used as material had been derived from T cells, B-cell-depleted T cells, or PBMCs.

This clone is a singleton in its sample. The protocol was immunoSEQ multiplex PCR, while the TCRdb copy is restricted to in-frame clones and leaves out a portion. The sample lists around 67,000 clones, about 73% occurring once. The CDR3 length is 14 residues. In germline, CDR1 is MNHEY, CDR2 SVGAGI. V lost 6 bases and J lost 0, with 9 bases in between. This TCR came from a woman in her seventies with acute or convalescent COVID-19. Material for sequencing was peripheral blood. This chain connects TRBV6-5 to TRBJ2-1; no definite D call. The CDR3 sequence is CASRRPSSYNEQFF. The DNA of the CDR3 is TGTGCCAGCAGGCGCCCGAGCTCCTACAATGAGCAGTTCTTC.